This TCR beta chain was found in a study of T-cell memory formation after mild COVID-19. In the study overall: Clustering of TCRs was largely donor specific.

Note on this clonotype: Its matching antigen is unknown.

Germline CDR1 and CDR2: SGHRS and YFSETQ. The V gene end was trimmed by 4 bases and the J gene end by 0 bases; junction bases not matched to a gene: 6. The CDR3 is made up of 15 amino acids. Study-wide results and caveats: The study found balanced CD4/CD8 in clones contracting day 15 to 85 and a CD4+ lean in later expanders. Among CD4+ contracting clones, most were CM and EM, and CD8+ ones EMRA.

TCRdb re-called the 5' RACE reads through MiXCR, storing one row per CDR3 protein. The sample contains around 200,000 distinct CDR3 sequences, roughly 30% of which appear only once. The sequencing input was PBMCs or a T cell subset sorted from them (not recorded which). This receptor was identified in an adult woman who had mild COVID-19 (a few samples of this study predate the infection). Cell type and time point are not known. The rearrangement joins TRBV5-1 to TRBJ2-7, with 8 bases matching TRBD2. Written as DNA, the CDR3 is TGCGCCAGCAGCGGGGAGCGGGGGCCCTCCTACGAGCAGTACTTC. The encoded protein is CASSGERGPSYEQYF.